The rows below give T cell receptor beta chains drawn from one sample of a study of control samples from healthy donors and cancer patients. The assay was immunoSEQ multiplex PCR, and TCRdb's table has in-frame clones only and misses some. The repertoire holds about 110,000 clones, with about nine tenths as singletons. Sample: blood. Receptors were obtained from a human donor in good health. The donor label of this sample is uncertain. The CDR3 runs from the conserved cysteine through the conserved F or W. The D gene is left open where the match is weak. Not every row has a clone size; where given, it reads once, few, many or a size class.

J,V,size,D,DNA,CDR3
TRBJ1-5,TRBV7-9,.,TRBD1,TGTGCCAGCAGCTCCGGGACAGGGGGAATTCAGCCCCAGCATTTT,CASSSGTGGIQPQHF
TRBJ2-1,TRBV3-1/TRBV3-2,.,.,TGTGCCAGCAGCCAATTACTAGCCGACGGGGAGCAGTTCTTC,CASSQLLADGEQFF
TRBJ1-1,TRBV19,.,TRBD1,TGTGCCAGTGCAGGGGGCTACGGGAACACTGAAGCTTTCTTT,CASAGGYGNTEAFF
TRBJ2-3,TRBV28,few,.,TGTGCCAGCAATTTCGGTTACACAGATACGCAGTATTTT,CASNFGYTDTQYF
TRBJ1-2,TRBV11-2,.,.,TGTGCCAGCAGCCCCGGGACGGAAGATGGCTACACCTTC,CASSPGTEDGYTF
TRBJ2-1,TRBV11-3,.,.,TGTGCCAGCAGTCGTTGGGGGGATGTCTGGCCTGTCGACAATGAGCAGTTCTTC,CASSRWGDVWPVDNEQFF
TRBJ2-7,TRBV19,.,.,TGTGCCAGTAAGGATGCGAGTTTCTCCTACGAGCAGTACTTC,CASKDASFSYEQYF
TRBJ2-7,TRBV19,few,TRBD1,TGTGCCAGTAGTCGATTTGGACAGGGGGCCTACGAGCAGTACTTC,CASSRFGQGAYEQYF
TRBJ2-1,TRBV11-2,.,.,TGTGCCAGCAGACTGAGGGGGAGCTCCTACAATGAGCAGTTCTTC,CASRLRGSSYNEQFF
TRBJ2-7,TRBV12-3/TRBV12-4,once,.,TGTGCCAGCAGTTACTCGGGGCAAGCCCTTTACTTC,CASSYSGQALYF
TRBJ2-1,TRBV18,.,.,TGTGCCAGCTCACCCATCGAGGGGCCCTACAATGAGCAGTTCTTC,CASSPIEGPYNEQFF
TRBJ1-1,TRBV7-2,.,.,TGTGCCAGCAGCTTAGTTAACACTGAAGCTTTCTTT,CASSLVNTEAFF
TRBJ1-4,TRBV2,.,TRBD1,TGTGCCAGCAGTCGACAGGGGGCTAATGAAAAACTGTTTTTT,CASSRQGANEKLFF
TRBJ1-3,TRBV28,.,.,TGTGCCAGCTTCGGGACGCTATCGGGAAACACCATATATTTT,CASFGTLSGNTIYF
TRBJ1-1,TRBV19,.,TRBD1,TGTGCCAGTATTAACAGGGGGCGGAACACTGAAGCTTTCTTT,CASINRGRNTEAFF
TRBJ2-6,TRBV9,.,.,TGTGCCAGCAGCGCTACAGGGTCTGGGGCCAACGTCCTGACTTTC,CASSATGSGANVLTF
TRBJ1-5,TRBV28,.,.,TGTGCCAGCAGTCTAGGGCCAGGTAGCAATCAGCCCCAGCATTTT,CASSLGPGSNQPQHF
TRBJ1-5,TRBV18,.,TRBD1,TGTGCCAGCTCACCTATGGGACAGGGTGGCAATCAGCCCCAGCATTTT,CASSPMGQGGNQPQHF
TRBJ2-5,TRBV19,.,TRBD1,TGTGCCAGTAGGGGGACAGGGTCGCGGGAGACCCAGTACTTC,CASRGTGSRETQYF
TRBJ2-5,TRBV15,.,TRBD2,TGTGCCACCAGCGGTCGCGGGGGGACCCAAGAGACCCAGTACTTC,CATSGRGGTQETQYF
TRBJ1-5,TRBV29-1,.,.,TGCAGCGTTGAAGACGGGCAGGGTTACAATCAGCCCCAGCATTTT,CSVEDGQGYNQPQHF
TRBJ1-5,TRBV5-1,.,.,TGCGCCAGCAGCTTGGTTCCGGGAAGCAATCAGCCCCAGCATTTT,CASSLVPGSNQPQHF
TRBJ2-5,TRBV7-2,once,.,TGTGCCAGCAGCTTTAAGACTAGAGGGGAGACCCAGTACTTC,CASSFKTRGETQYF
TRBJ2-7,TRBV5-1,.,TRBD2,TGCGCCAGCAGCTGGACCTTAGCGGGGGGTTCCTACGAGCAGTACTTC,CASSWTLAGGSYEQYF
TRBJ1-2,TRBV7-2,.,.,TGTGCCAGCAGCTTAGGCGTCCTTGGCTACACCTTC,CASSLGVLGYTF
TRBJ1-1,TRBV7-8,.,.,TGTGCCAGCCTACGAGGGCCGAACACTGAAGCTTTCTTT,CASLRGPNTEAFF
TRBJ1-4,TRBV7-8,.,.,TGTGCCAGCAGCTTAGGCGGGGTTAATGAAAAACTGTTTTTT,CASSLGGVNEKLFF
TRBJ1-5,TRBV6-5,.,.,TGTGCCAGCAGTTACTCGGGGCATCTAAGGGACCAGCCCCAGCATTTT,CASSYSGHLRDQPQHF
TRBJ1-2,TRBV9,.,TRBD1,TGTGCCAGCAGCGTTCCGGGACAGGGAGGCTACACCTTC,CASSVPGQGGYTF
TRBJ1-6,TRBV24-1,once,.,TGTGCCACCAGTGCTAGCAATTCTAATTCACCCCTCCACTTT,CATSASNSNSPLHF
TRBJ2-3,TRBV7-2,.,.,TGTGCCAGCAGCTTGGGGGTCTACACAGATACGCAGTATTTT,CASSLGVYTDTQYF
TRBJ1-2,TRBV11-2,.,TRBD1,TGTGCCAGCAGCTTACCCGGGACAGGGGGGCTAGGCTACACCTTC,CASSLPGTGGLGYTF
TRBJ1-2,TRBV7-2,.,TRBD1,TGTGCCAGCAGCGTTACAGGGGTTCGCTACACCTTC,CASSVTGVRYTF
TRBJ2-5,TRBV7-9,.,.,TGTGCCAGCAGCCCAGGAGGATTACTAGCCGACCAAGAGACCCAGTACTTC,CASSPGGLLADQETQYF
TRBJ1-2,TRBV14,.,.,TGTGCCAGCAGCCAAGATAGGATGGGTGGCTACACCTTC,CASSQDRMGGYTF
TRBJ2-3,TRBV11-2,.,.,TGTGCCAGCACCCTAGAGGATACGCAGTATTTT,CASTLEDTQYF
TRBJ2-7,TRBV28,once,TRBD1,TGTGCCAGCAAAAAAGGGGGCTCCGCCTACGAGCAGTACTTC,CASKKGGSAYEQYF
TRBJ1-3,TRBV3-1/TRBV3-2,.,.,TGTGCCAGCAGCCAACAAAACGCTGGAAACACCATATATTTT,CASSQQNAGNTIYF
TRBJ1-5,TRBV19,many,.,TGTGCCAGTAGTTCAGGGCCCCGCCAGCCCCAGCATTTT,CASSSGPRQPQHF
TRBJ1-4,TRBV12-3/TRBV12-4,.,.,TGTGCCAGCAAAGGGAATGAAAAACTGTTTTTT,CASKGNEKLFF
TRBJ1-3,TRBV19,.,.,TGTGCCAGTAGTATTTATAGGGTCCAGGGAAGAAACACCATATATTTT,CASSIYRVQGRNTIYF
TRBJ1-4,TRBV28,.,.,TGTGCCAGCACCGGGGCCTTGAGGCTCGAAAAACTGTTTTTT,CASTGALRLEKLFF
TRBJ2-5,TRBV5-1,.,.,TGCGCCAGCAGCTTGGCCCCAGGGAGGCAAGAGACCCAGTACTTC,CASSLAPGRQETQYF
TRBJ2-2,TRBV11-2,once,.,TGTGCCAGCAGCTTAGATCAGGTCTCGGGGGAGCTGTTTTTT,CASSLDQVSGELFF
TRBJ1-5,TRBV19,once,TRBD1,TGTGCCAGTAGTATAGAGAGGACAGGGTGGGATCAGCCCCAGCATTTT,CASSIERTGWDQPQHF
TRBJ2-2,TRBV5-1,.,.,TGCGCCAGCAGCCCAACCCCAAATCCGGGGTCCGGGGAGCTGTTTTTT,CASSPTPNPGSGELFF
TRBJ2-3,TRBV4-1,.,.,TGCGCCAGCAGCCAAGCGACAGATACGCAGTATTTT,CASSQATDTQYF
TRBJ1-2,TRBV18,once,.,TGTGCCAGCTCACCACCGGTTCCGACCTATGGCTACACCTTC,CASSPPVPTYGYTF
TRBJ2-2,TRBV29-1,.,.,TGCAGCGTTACAGACACCGGGGAGCTGTTTTTT,CSVTDTGELFF
TRBJ2-2,TRBV6-5,.,.,TGTGCCAGCAGTTACTCCTTAGGGGTGAACACCGGGGAGCTGTTTTTT,CASSYSLGVNTGELFF